This T cell receptor beta chain came from a study of blood T cell repertoires in COVID-19. Under the authors' procedure: Researchers report that nucleated cell counts were estimated from reference gene primer amplification. The method was immunoSEQ multiplex PCR; TCRdb's version includes in-frame clones alone and lacks a portion of them. V, J and clone size reflect that table, while D and trimming were determined from the DNA. The sample holds about 300,000 clones; around 82% are singletons and the top ten take 1.2%. V was pared by 4 bases and J by 4 bases, with 9 bases of the junction left unmatched. Germline assignment: CDR1 SGDLS and CDR2 YYNGEE. This CDR3 is built from 15 residues.

The chain uses TRBV9 and TRBJ2-7, with 9 bases fitting TRBD1. Sequencing used peripheral blood. This sequence was found in a woman aged 45-65 years with acute or convalescent COVID-19. The CDR3 sequence: CASSMGTGNAYEQYF. CDR3 sequence (DNA): TGTGCCAGCAGCATGGGGACAGGGAACGCGTACGAGCAGTACTTC.